The clone carrying this T cell receptor beta chain occurred many times. Its target is not known. One entry per CDR3 protein results from TCRdb running MiXCR on the RT-PCR reads. The profile shows about 520,000 distinct CDR3 sequences, roughly 23% of them singletons. CDR3 length: 12 residues. CDR1 SGHRS and CDR2 YFSETQ come from the germline V gene. Trimming left V 0 bases short and J 5 bases short, with 5 bases between. This entry belongs to a study of response to subunit inactivated influenza vaccine. Overall study results and limits: Each seasonal influenza vaccination, the authors suggested, recruits few new T cells.

The source is a man aged 45-65 years who received an inactivated influenza vaccine. The V call is TRBV5-1, the J call TRBJ2-5; D is uncertain. The specimen comprised CD4+ T cells sorted from PBMCs, sampled 4 to 6 days after vaccination. CDR3 sequence (DNA): TGCGCCAGCAGCTTGGATTTCGAGACCCAGTACTTC. Translation gives CASSLDFETQYF.